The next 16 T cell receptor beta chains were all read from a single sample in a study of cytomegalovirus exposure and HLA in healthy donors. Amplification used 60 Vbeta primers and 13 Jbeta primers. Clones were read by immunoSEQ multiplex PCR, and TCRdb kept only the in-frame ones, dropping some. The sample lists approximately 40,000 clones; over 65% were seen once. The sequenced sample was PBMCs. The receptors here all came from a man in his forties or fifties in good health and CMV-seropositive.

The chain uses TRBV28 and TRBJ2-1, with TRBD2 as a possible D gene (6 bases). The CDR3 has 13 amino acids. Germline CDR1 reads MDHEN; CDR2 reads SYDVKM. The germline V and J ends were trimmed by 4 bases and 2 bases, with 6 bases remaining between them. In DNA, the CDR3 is TGTGCCAGCAGTTGGGGGGCCTACAATGAGCAGTTCTTC. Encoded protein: CASSWGAYNEQFF.

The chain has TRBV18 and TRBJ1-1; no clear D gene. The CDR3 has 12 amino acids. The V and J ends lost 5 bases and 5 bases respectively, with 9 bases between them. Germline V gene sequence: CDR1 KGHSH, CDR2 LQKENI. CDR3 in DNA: TGTGCCAGCTCAAGCTTGACAACTGAAGCTTTCTTT. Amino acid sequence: CASSSLTTEAFF.

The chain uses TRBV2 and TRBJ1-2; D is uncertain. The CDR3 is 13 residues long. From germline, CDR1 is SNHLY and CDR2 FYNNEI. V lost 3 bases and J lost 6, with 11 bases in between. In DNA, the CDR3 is TGTGCCAGCAGTGAGGGCCGCCGAGATGGCTACACCTTC. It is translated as CASSEGRRDGYTF. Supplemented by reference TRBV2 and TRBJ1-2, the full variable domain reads EPEVTQTPSHQVTQMGQEVILRCVPISNHLYFYWYRQILGQKVEFLVSFYNNEISEKSEIFDDQFSVERPDGSNFTLKIRSTKLEDSAMYFCASSEGRRDGYTFGSGTRLTVV.

CDR3 DNA: TGTGCCAGTCAACCGGCGCCCCAGGGGAGCTCCTACGAGCAGTACTTC. Translated, it gives CASQPAPQGSSYEQYF. The gene calls are TRBV19 and TRBJ2-7; a weak D match, TRBD1 (6 bases). V shed 8 bases and J shed 0 bases, with 20 bases lying between them. This CDR3 spans 16 amino acids. From germline, CDR1 is LNHDA and CDR2 SQIVND (reference sequence).

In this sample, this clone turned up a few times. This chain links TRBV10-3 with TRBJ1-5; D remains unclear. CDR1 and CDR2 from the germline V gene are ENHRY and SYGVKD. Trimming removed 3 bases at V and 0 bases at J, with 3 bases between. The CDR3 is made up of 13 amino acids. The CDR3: CAISEYSNQPQHF. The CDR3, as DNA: TGTGCCATCAGTGAATATAGCAATCAGCCCCAGCATTTT.

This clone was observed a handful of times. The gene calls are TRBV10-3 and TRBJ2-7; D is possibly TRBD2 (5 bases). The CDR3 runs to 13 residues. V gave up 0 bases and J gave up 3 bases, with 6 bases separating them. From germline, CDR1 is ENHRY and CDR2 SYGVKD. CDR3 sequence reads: CAISESGVYEQYF. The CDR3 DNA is TGTGCCATCAGTGAGTCGGGAGTCTACGAGCAGTACTTC.

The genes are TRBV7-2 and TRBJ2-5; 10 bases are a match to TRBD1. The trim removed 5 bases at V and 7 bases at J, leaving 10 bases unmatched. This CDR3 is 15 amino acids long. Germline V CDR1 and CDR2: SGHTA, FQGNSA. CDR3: CASSRLGQGDGTQYF. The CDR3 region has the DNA TGTGCCAGCAGCAGACTCGGACAGGGGGACGGGACCCAGTACTTC.

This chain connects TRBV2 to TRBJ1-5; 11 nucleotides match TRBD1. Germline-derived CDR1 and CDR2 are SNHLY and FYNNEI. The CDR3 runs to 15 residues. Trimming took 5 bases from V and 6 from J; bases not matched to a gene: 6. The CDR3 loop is CASSTGQGVTQPQHF. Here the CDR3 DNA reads TGTGCCAGCAGTACGGGACAGGGGGTCACTCAGCCCCAGCATTTT.

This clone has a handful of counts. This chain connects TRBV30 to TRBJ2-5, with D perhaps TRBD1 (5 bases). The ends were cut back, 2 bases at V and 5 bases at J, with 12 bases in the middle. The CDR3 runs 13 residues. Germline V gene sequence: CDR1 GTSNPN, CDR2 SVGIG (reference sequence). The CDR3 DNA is TGTGCCTGGAGTACGTGGAAGGGGGAGACCCAGTACTTC. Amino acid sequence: CAWSTWKGETQYF.

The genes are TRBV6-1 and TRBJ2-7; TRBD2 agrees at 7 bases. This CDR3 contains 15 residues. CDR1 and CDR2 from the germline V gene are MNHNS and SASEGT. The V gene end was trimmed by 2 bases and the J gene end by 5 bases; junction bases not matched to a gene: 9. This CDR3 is CASSEYSVAGDEQYF. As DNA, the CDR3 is TGTGCCAGCAGTGAATATTCGGTGGCGGGGGACGAGCAGTACTTC.

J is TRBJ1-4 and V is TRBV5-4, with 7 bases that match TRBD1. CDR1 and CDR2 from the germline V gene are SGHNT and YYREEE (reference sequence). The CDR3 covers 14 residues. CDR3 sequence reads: CATSPGQPNEKLFF. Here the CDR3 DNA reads TGTGCAACTTCTCCGGGACAGCCTAATGAAAAACTGTTTTTT.

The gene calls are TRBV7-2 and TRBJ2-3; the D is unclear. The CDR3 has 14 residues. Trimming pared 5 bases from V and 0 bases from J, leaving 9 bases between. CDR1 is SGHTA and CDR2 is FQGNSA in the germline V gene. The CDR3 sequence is CASSPNLSTDTQYF. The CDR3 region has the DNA TGTGCCAGCAGCCCTAACCTTAGCACAGATACGCAGTATTTT. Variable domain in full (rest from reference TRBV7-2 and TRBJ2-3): GAGVSQSPSNKVTEKGKDVELRCDPISGHTALYWYRQSLGQGLEFLIYFQGNSAPDKSGLPSDRFSAERTGGSVSTLTIQRTQQEDSAVYLCASSPNLSTDTQYFGPGTRLTVL.

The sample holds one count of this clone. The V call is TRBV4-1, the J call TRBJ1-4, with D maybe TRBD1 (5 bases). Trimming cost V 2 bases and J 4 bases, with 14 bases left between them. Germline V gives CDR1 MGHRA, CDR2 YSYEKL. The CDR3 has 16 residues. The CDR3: CASSQPLRGINEKLFF. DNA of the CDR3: TGCGCCAGCAGCCAACCCCTCCGGGGGATTAATGAAAAACTGTTTTTT.

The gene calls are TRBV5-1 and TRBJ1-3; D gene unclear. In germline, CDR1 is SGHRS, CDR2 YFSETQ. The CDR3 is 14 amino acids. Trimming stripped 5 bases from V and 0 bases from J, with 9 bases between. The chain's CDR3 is CASSQGSSGNTIYF. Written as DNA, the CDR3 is TGCGCCAGCAGTCAAGGGAGCTCTGGAAACACCATATATTTT.

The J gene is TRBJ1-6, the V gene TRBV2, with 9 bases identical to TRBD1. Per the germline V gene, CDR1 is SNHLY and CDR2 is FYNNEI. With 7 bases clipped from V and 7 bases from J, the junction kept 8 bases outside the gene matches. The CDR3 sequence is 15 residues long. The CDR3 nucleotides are TGTGCCAGCAAGATGAGACAGGGGGTAAATTCACCCCTCCACTTT. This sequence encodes CASKMRQGVNSPLHF.

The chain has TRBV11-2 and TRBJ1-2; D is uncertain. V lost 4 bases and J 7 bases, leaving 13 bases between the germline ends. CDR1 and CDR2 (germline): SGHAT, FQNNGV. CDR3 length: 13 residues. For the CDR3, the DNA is TGTGCCAGCAGCTCCGGTAAAGAGAGTGGCTACACCTTC. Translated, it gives CASSSGKESGYTF.